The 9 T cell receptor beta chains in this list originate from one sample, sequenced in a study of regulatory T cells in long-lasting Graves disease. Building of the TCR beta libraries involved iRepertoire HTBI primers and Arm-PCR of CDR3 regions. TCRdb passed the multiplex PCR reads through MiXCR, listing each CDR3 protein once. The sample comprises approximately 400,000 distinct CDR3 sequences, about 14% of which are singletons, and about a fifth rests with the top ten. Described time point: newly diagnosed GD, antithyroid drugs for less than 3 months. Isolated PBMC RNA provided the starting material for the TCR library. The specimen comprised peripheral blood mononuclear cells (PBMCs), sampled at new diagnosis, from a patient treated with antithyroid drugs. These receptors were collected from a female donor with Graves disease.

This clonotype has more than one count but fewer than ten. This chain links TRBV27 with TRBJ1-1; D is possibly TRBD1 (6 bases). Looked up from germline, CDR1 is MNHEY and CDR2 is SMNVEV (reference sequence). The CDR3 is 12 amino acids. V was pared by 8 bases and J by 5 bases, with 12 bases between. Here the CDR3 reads CASGTGFTEAFF. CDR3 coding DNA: TGTGCCAGCGGAACAGGGTTTACTGAAGCTTTCTTT.

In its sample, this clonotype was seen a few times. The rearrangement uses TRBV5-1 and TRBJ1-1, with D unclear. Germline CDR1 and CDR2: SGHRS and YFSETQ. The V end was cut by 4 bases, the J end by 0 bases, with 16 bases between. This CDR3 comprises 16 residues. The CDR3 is CASSPLADGLNTEAFF. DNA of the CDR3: TGCGCCAGCAGCCCCCTGGCAGACGGGCTGAACACTGAAGCTTTCTTT. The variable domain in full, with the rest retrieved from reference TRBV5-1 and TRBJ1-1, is KAGVTQTPRYLIKTRGQQVTLSCSPISGHRSVSWYQQTPGQGLQFLFEYFSETQRNKGNFPGRFSGRQFSNSRSEMNVSTLELGDSALYLCASSPLADGLNTEAFFGQGTRLTVV.

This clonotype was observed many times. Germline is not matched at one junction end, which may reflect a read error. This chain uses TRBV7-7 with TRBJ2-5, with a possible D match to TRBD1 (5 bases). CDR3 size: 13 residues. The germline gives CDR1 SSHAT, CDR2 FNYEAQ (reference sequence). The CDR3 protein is CASSEDRLETQYF. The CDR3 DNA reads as TGTGCTAGCAGTGAAGACAGATTAGAGACCCAGTACTTC.

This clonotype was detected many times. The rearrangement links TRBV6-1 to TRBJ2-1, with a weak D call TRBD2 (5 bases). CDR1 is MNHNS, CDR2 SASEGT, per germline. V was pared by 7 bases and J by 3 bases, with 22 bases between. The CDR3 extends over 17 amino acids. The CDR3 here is CASMRAATWVGYNEQFF. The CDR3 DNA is TGTGCCAGCATGCGGGCTGCAACCTGGGTAGGCTACAATGAGCAGTTCTTC.

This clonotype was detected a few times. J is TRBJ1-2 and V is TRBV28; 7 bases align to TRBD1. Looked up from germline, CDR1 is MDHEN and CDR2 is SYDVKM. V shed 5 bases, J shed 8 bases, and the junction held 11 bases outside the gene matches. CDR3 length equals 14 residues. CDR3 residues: CASSGGGGGFGYTF. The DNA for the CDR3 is TGTGCCAGCAGTGGGGGTGGAGGGGGCTTCGGCTACACCTTC.

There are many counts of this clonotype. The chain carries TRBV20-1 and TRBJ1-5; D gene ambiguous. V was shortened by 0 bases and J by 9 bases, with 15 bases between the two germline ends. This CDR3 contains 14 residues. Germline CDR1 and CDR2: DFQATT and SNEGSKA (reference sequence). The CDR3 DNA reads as TGCAGTGCTAGAGATCAGGCCACTCCGCGGCCCCAGCATTTT. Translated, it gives CSARDQATPRPQHF.

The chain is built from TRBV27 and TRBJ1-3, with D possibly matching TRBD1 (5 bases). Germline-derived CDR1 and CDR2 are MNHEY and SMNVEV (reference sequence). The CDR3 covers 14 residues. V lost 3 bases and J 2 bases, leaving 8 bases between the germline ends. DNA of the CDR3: TGTGCCAGCAGTTTCTCGGGGCCTGGAAACACCATATATTTT. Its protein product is CASSFSGPGNTIYF.

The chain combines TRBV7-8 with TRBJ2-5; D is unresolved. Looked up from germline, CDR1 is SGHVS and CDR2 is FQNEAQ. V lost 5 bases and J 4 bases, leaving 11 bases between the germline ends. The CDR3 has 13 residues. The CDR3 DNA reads TGTGCCAGCAGCCCCTGGTCAAGAGAGACCCAGTACTTC. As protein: CASSPWSRETQYF.

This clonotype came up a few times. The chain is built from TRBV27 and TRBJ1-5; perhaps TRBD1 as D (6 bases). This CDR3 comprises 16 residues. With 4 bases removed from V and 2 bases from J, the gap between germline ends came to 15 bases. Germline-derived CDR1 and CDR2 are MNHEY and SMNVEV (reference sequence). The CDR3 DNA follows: TGTGCCAGCAGTTCGTTCGGACCAGGGGGCAATCAGCCCCAGCATTTT. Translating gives CASSSFGPGGNQPQHF.